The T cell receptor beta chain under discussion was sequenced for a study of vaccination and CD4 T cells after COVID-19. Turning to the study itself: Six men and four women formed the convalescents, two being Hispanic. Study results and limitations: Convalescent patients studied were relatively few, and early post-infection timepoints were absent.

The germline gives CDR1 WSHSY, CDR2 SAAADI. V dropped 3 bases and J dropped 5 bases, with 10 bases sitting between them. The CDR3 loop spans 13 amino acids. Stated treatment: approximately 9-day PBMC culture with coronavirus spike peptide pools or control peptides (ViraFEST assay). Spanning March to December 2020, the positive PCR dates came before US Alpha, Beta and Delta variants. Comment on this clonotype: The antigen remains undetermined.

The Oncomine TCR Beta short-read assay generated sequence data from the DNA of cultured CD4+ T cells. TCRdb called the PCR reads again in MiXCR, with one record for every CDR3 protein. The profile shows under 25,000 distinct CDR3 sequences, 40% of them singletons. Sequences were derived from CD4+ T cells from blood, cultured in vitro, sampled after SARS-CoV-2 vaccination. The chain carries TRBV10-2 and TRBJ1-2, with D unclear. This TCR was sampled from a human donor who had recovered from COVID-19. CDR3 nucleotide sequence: TGCGCCAGCAGTGACCTGTTGGGGTATGGCTACACCTTC. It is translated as CASSDLLGYGYTF.